The sequence of this T cell receptor (beta chain) was determined in a study of control samples from healthy donors and cancer patients. Libraries were prepared by immunoSEQ multiplex PCR; TCRdb keeps only in-frame clonotypes and omits some of them. The sample records under 200,000 clones, approximately 86% being singletons. The V gene's germline CDR1 is SEHNR and CDR2 FQNEAQ (reference sequence). CDR3 length equals 14 residues. The germline V and J ends were trimmed by 5 bases and 2 bases, with 7 bases remaining between them. This sequence was found in a woman aged 30 to 39 in good health. The sequenced sample was blood. The rearrangement joins TRBV7-9 to TRBJ1-6; D is ambiguous. CDR3 residues: CASSGRTYNSPLHF. CDR3 DNA sequence: TGTGCCAGCAGCGGGAGGACCTATAATTCACCCCTCCACTTT.